These 13 T cell receptor beta chains share one sample of origin, sequenced in a study of cytomegalovirus exposure and HLA in healthy donors. The study ran its PCR with 60 Vbeta and 13 Jbeta primers. Libraries were prepared by immunoSEQ multiplex PCR; TCRdb keeps only in-frame clonotypes and omits some of them. Among 120,000 to 150,000 clones listed, more than 60% were seen once. The sample consisted of PBMCs. The receptors were gathered from a female donor in good health and CMV-seronegative.

The V gene is TRBV21-1, the J gene TRBJ1-4; the table's D gene call, TRBD1, was not cross checked with the DNA. TRBV21-1 is deemed a pseudogene. CDR3 length equals 19 residues. Written as DNA, the CDR3 is TGTGCCAGCAGCAAAGAGGTCGGGGACAGGGGACAAACTAATGAAAAACTGTTTTTT. It yields the protein CASSKEVGDRGQTNEKLFF.

V is TRBV10-1 and J is TRBJ2-7; TRBD1 matches 7 bases. CDR1 and CDR2 from the germline V gene are WNHNN and SYGVQD (reference sequence). V trimming: 3 bases; J trimming: 5 bases; junction bases outside the gene matches: 7. The CDR3 extends over 14 amino acids. The CDR3 is CASSDGPTGDEQYF. The CDR3 DNA sequence: TGCGCCAGCAGTGACGGGCCTACAGGGGACGAGCAGTACTTC.

The chain combines TRBV21-1 with TRBJ2-7; TRBD1 is the table's D call, not checked against the DNA. TRBV21-1 is labeled a pseudogene. This CDR3 has 12 amino acids. CDR3 in amino acids: CASSRGHYEQYF. The DNA for the CDR3 is TGTGCCAGCAGCAGGGGCCACTACGAGCAGTACTTC.

This chain connects TRBV27 to TRBJ1-6; no clear D. The CDR3 consists of 13 residues. Trimming left V 4 bases short and J 7 bases short, with 8 bases between. CDR1 and CDR2 from the germline V gene are MNHEY and SMNVEV (reference sequence). The CDR3 is CASSWALNSPLHF. CDR3 DNA sequence: TGTGCCAGCAGTTGGGCACTGAATTCACCCCTCCACTTT.

This rearrangement joins TRBV27 to TRBJ2-1; the D gene is possibly TRBD2 (6 bases). V lost 3 bases to trimming and J lost 8 bases, with 17 bases between them. CDR1 and CDR2 (germline): MNHEY, SMNVEV (reference sequence). The CDR3 runs 15 residues. Here the CDR3 reads CASSLEGLYGYEQFF. DNA for the CDR3: TGTGCCAGCAGTTTGGAGGGCTTGTATGGTTATGAGCAGTTCTTC.

This chain links TRBV18 with TRBJ2-2, with a weak D call TRBD1 (6 bases). V lost 4 bases to trimming and J lost 5 bases, with 20 bases between them. This CDR3 contains 17 residues. Per germline, CDR1 KGHSH and CDR2 LQKENI. CDR3 sequence (DNA): TGTGCCAGCTCACTAAATGGCCGGGACACAATAACCGGGGAGCTGTTTTTT. Protein sequence: CASSLNGRDTITGELFF.

V is TRBV30 and J is TRBJ2-7, with 9 nucleotides matching TRBD2. V gave up 1 base and J gave up 2 bases; unmatched junction bases: 6. The CDR3 runs to 15 residues. CDR1 and CDR2 from the germline V gene are GTSNPN and SVGIG (reference sequence). The CDR3 region is CAWSAGLANTYEQYF. The CDR3 DNA is TGTGCCTGGAGTGCGGGACTAGCCAATACCTACGAGCAGTACTTC.

This chain joins TRBV7-8 and TRBJ2-3; 8 bases agree with TRBD2. Germline V gene sequence: CDR1 SGHVS, CDR2 FQNEAQ. This CDR3 has 16 amino acids. The V gene end was trimmed by 1 base and the J gene end by 2 bases; junction bases not matched to a gene: 5. The CDR3 DNA sequence: TGTGCCAGCAGCTTAGAGCTTAGCGGGGCCACAGATACGCAGTATTTT. Amino acids: CASSLELSGATDTQYF.

This clone has just a few counts. The chain employs TRBV13 and TRBJ1-1, with D unresolved. V was cut by 6 bases and J by 1 base, with 6 bases left in between. The CDR3 loop spans 12 amino acids. Germline CDR1 PRHDT, CDR2 FYEKMQ (reference sequence). The CDR3 loop is CASRGANTEAFF. CDR3 bases: TGTGCCAGCAGAGGAGCGAACACTGAAGCTTTCTTT.

The genes are TRBV5-1 and TRBJ2-5; TRBD1 aligns across 9 bases. Germline loops: CDR1 SGHRS, CDR2 YFSETQ. Trimming cost V 4 bases and J 5 bases; bases outside gene matches: 9. The CDR3 covers 15 residues. The CDR3 here is CASSLEGQGVETQYF. The DNA for the CDR3 is TGCGCCAGCAGCCTGGAGGGACAGGGTGTCGAGACCCAGTACTTC.

CDR3 sequence (DNA): TGTGCCCGCGGGACGGGGAGGCCCCAGCATTTT. It specifies CARGTGRPQHF. The gene calls are TRBV6-6 and TRBJ1-5, with D perhaps matching TRBD1 (5 bases). From germline, CDR1 is MNHNY and CDR2 SVGAGI (reference sequence). The length of the CDR3 is 11 residues. V was trimmed by 11 bases and J by 9 bases, leaving 14 bases between them.

The V gene is TRBV7-9, the J gene TRBJ1-2, with D tentatively TRBD1 (6 bases). The germline V gene has CDR1 SEHNR and CDR2 FQNEAQ (reference sequence). The V end lost 5 bases, the J end lost 5 bases, and 21 bases lay between the germline ends. This CDR3 has 16 residues. As DNA, the CDR3 is TGTGCCAGCAGCCCCAATGTTCTCAGGGGAGAGTATGGCTACACCTTC. It translates to CASSPNVLRGEYGYTF. Looking up the rest from reference TRBV7-9 and TRBJ1-2 gives the full variable domain: DTGVSQNPRHKITKRGQNVTFRCDPISEHNRLYWYRQTLGQGPEFLTYFQNEAQLEKSRLLSDRFSAERPKGSFSTLEIQRTEQGDSAMYLCASSPNVLRGEYGYTFGSGTRLTVV.

The V call is TRBV29-1, the J call TRBJ1-5, with D tentatively TRBD1 (5 bases). The CDR3 has 15 residues. V lost 7 bases and J lost 1, with 17 bases in between. The germline gives CDR1 SQVTM, CDR2 ANQGSEA. CDR3 region: CSAGLGGDSNQPQHF. CDR3 nucleotides: TGCAGCGCCGGGTTGGGAGGGGACAGCAATCAGCCCCAGCATTTT.